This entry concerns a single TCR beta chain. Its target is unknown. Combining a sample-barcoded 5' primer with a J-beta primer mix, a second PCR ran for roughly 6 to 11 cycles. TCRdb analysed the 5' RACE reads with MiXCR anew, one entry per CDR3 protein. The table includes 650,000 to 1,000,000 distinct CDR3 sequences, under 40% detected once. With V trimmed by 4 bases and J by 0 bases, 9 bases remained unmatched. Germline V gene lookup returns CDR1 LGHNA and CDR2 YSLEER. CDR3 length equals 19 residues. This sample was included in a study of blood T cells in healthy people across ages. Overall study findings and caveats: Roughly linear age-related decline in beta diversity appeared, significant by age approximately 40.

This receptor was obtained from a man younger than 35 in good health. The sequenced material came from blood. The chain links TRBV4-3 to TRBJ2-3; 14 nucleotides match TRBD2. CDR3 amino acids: CASSLLWTSGGPSTDTQYF. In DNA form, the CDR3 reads TGCGCCAGCAGCCTTCTGTGGACTAGCGGGGGGCCTAGCACAGATACGCAGTATTTT.